The next 28 T cell receptor beta chains were all read from a single sample in a study of technical replicates of blood from a few donors. Assay used: immunoSEQ multiplex PCR; TCRdb lists only in-frame clones, some missing. Counted here are around 92,000 clones, 95% occurring once; the ten biggest clones make up roughly 0.19%. Sequenced material: T cells isolated from PBMCs. These TCRs come from a human donor in good health.

V and J are TRBV7-9 and TRBJ1-2, with TRBD1 matching 7 bases. The CDR3 is 14 amino acids. V lost 3 bases to trimming and J lost 5 bases; unmatched junction nucleotides: 6. The germline gives CDR1 SEHNR, CDR2 FQNEAQ (reference sequence). This CDR3 is CASSFRQGVYGYTF. DNA of the CDR3: TGTGCCAGCAGCTTTCGGCAGGGGGTTTATGGCTACACCTTC. Variable domain in full (rest from reference TRBV7-9 and TRBJ1-2): DTGVSQNPRHKITKRGQNVTFRCDPISEHNRLYWYRQTLGQGPEFLTYFQNEAQLEKSRLLSDRFSAERPKGSFSTLEIQRTEQGDSAMYLCASSFRQGVYGYTFGSGTRLTVV.

The chain employs TRBV5-1 and TRBJ2-7; weak D call: TRBD2 (6 bases). Germline assignment: CDR1 SGHRS and CDR2 YFSETQ. The V end lost 0 bases, the J end lost 4 bases, and 11 bases lay between the germline ends. This CDR3 comprises 14 residues. This CDR3 is CASSLELGRYEQYF. For the CDR3, the DNA is TGCGCCAGCAGCTTGGAGTTGGGGAGGTACGAGCAGTACTTC. Together with reference TRBV5-1 and TRBJ2-7, the CDR3 gives the full variable domain: KAGVTQTPRYLIKTRGQQVTLSCSPISGHRSVSWYQQTPGQGLQFLFEYFSETQRNKGNFPGRFSGRQFSNSRSEMNVSTLELGDSALYLCASSLELGRYEQYFGPGTRLTVT.

The chain uses TRBV5-1 and TRBJ2-7; 12 bases are shared with TRBD1. Germline assignment: CDR1 SGHRS and CDR2 YFSETQ. V dropped 3 bases and J dropped 3; count of bases not matched to a gene: 4. The length of the CDR3 is 15 residues. The CDR3 sequence: CASSSGTGGFYEQYF. CDR3 bases: TGCGCCAGCAGCTCGGGGACAGGGGGCTTCTACGAGCAGTACTTC.

The chain links TRBV10-3 to TRBJ2-3; tentatively, D is TRBD2 (6 bases). The CDR3 sequence is 19 residues long. CDR1 is ENHRY and CDR2 is SYGVKD in the germline V gene. V was pared by 0 bases and J by 0 bases, with 19 bases between. The CDR3 protein is CAISESASIIADSTDTQYF. The CDR3 region has the DNA TGTGCCATCAGTGAGTCCGCGTCGATAATAGCGGACAGCACAGATACGCAGTATTTT.

The chain is built from TRBV29-1 and TRBJ2-7; tentatively, D is TRBD2 (6 bases). Between the trimmed V and J ends, which lost 2 bases and 4 bases, there was a span of 9 bases. Germline CDR1 is SQVTM and CDR2 is ANQGSEA. The length of the CDR3 is 12 residues. This CDR3 is CSVEKEGYEQYF. The CDR3 DNA is TGCAGCGTTGAAAAGGAGGGGTACGAGCAGTACTTC.

The gene calls are TRBV7-9 and TRBJ1-4, with D possibly being TRBD1 (5 bases). The CDR3 contains 14 residues. Germline CDR1 SEHNR, CDR2 FQNEAQ (reference sequence). The V end lost 6 bases, the J end lost 5 bases, and 13 bases lay between the germline ends. The CDR3 bases are TGTGCCAGCAGAAGCGGGACGGCCAATGAAAAACTGTTTTTT. It yields the protein CASRSGTANEKLFF.

This chain connects TRBV7-9 to TRBJ1-2; 9 bases fit TRBD1. The CDR3 is 15 amino acids. V gave up 5 bases and J gave up 5 bases; unmatched junction bases: 9. CDR1 and CDR2 (germline): SEHNR, FQNEAQ (reference sequence). For the CDR3, the DNA is TGTGCCAGCAGCGCCCGGGACAGGGAACAATATGGCTACACCTTC. This encodes CASSARDREQYGYTF.

The chain recombines TRBV7-3 with TRBJ1-2; 10 bases align to TRBD1. The CDR3 is 16 residues long. Germline CDR1 and CDR2: SGHTA and FQGTGA. V was clipped by 2 bases and J by 6 bases; unmatched bases: 9. This CDR3 reads CASSLLPATGGDGYTF. Written as DNA, the CDR3 is TGTGCCAGCAGCTTACTCCCCGCGACAGGGGGCGATGGCTACACCTTC.

This rearrangement joins TRBV29-1 to TRBJ1-2, with D tentatively TRBD1 (6 bases). V was shortened by 4 bases and J by 5 bases, with 17 bases between the two germline ends. There are 14 residues in the CDR3. CDR1 is SQVTM, CDR2 ANQGSEA, per germline. CDR3 loop: CSVGARDTYYGYTF. The DNA of the CDR3 is TGCAGCGTTGGTGCTCGGGACACGTATTATGGCTACACCTTC. Combining the CDR3 with reference TRBV29-1 and TRBJ1-2 gives the whole variable domain SAVISQKPSRDICQRGTSLTIQCQVDSQVTMMFWYRQQPGQSLTLIATANQGSEATYESGFVIDKFPISRPNLTFSTLTVSNMSPEDSSIYLCSVGARDTYYGYTFGSGTRLTVV.

V is TRBV2 and J is TRBJ1-5, with D possibly matching TRBD1 (5 bases). The V gene lost 8 bases and the J gene lost 0 bases, with 14 bases spanning the gap. The CDR3 is made up of 15 amino acids. Germline CDR1 and CDR2: SNHLY and FYNNEI. The CDR3 DNA follows: TGTGCCAGCGGCACCCTAAGGGGTAGCAATCAGCCCCAGCATTTT. It specifies CASGTLRGSNQPQHF.

The chain links TRBV5-8 to TRBJ2-2; 9 bases agree with TRBD2. This CDR3 comprises 14 residues. V was pared by 4 bases and J by 7 bases, with 5 bases of the junction left unmatched. Per germline, CDR1 SGHTS and CDR2 YDEGEE. In DNA, the CDR3 is TGTGCCAGCAGCCAGACTAGCGGATACGGGGAGCTGTTTTTT. It yields the protein CASSQTSGYGELFF.

J is TRBJ2-2 and V is TRBV7-2; 8 positions match TRBD2. The V gene's germline CDR1 is SGHTA and CDR2 FQGNSA. Trimming at V came to 6 bases and at J to 0 bases, leaving 6 bases not matched to a gene. The CDR3 has 16 amino acids. CDR3 bases: TGTGCCAGCAGATTATTTAGCGGGGCGAACACCGGGGAGCTGTTTTTT. The encoded protein is CASRLFSGANTGELFF. Supplemented by reference TRBV7-2 and TRBJ2-2, the full variable domain reads GAGVSQSPSNKVTEKGKDVELRCDPISGHTALYWYRQSLGQGLEFLIYFQGNSAPDKSGLPSDRFSAERTGGSVSTLTIQRTQQEDSAVYLCASRLFSGANTGELFFGEGSRLTVL.

The rearrangement uses TRBV7-9 and TRBJ2-7; D is undetermined. The germline CDR1 and CDR2 sequences are SEHNR and FQNEAQ (reference sequence). Deletions cut 3 bases from V and 2 bases from J, with 11 bases between. This CDR3 region has 14 residues. This CDR3 is CASSLARIPYEQYF. CDR3 bases: TGTGCCAGCAGCTTGGCCAGAATCCCCTACGAGCAGTACTTC.

The V and J genes are TRBV28 and TRBJ1-2; 7 bases are shared with TRBD1. V was clipped by 4 bases and J by 4 bases; unmatched bases: 3. The germline gives CDR1 MDHEN, CDR2 SYDVKM. This CDR3 is built from 13 residues. The CDR3 DNA follows: TGTGCCAGCAGTTACCGGGACAGCTATGGCTACACCTTC. Its translation is CASSYRDSYGYTF.

V is TRBV18 and J is TRBJ2-1, with 8 bases identical to TRBD1. The germline V gene encodes CDR1 KGHSH and CDR2 LQKENI. This CDR3 is 15 amino acids long. Losses at the gene ends were 6 bases for V and 0 bases for J; bases not matched to a gene: 4. The CDR3 DNA reads TGTGCCAGCTCGACAGGGGTAAGCTCCTACAATGAGCAGTTCTTC. This encodes CASSTGVSSYNEQFF.

The chain uses TRBV27 and TRBJ1-1; 7 bases agree with TRBD1. The CDR3 contains 14 residues. CDR1 and CDR2 from the germline V gene are MNHEY and SMNVEV (reference sequence). V shed 7 bases and J 1 base; nucleotides not matched to a gene: 6. The CDR3 reads CASNQQGTNTEAFF. In nucleotides, the CDR3 is TGTGCCAGCAATCAACAGGGGACGAACACTGAAGCTTTCTTT.

V gene TRBV5-1 combines with J gene TRBJ2-2; a possible D gene is TRBD1 (6 bases). The CDR3 extends over 17 amino acids. The V gene's germline CDR1 is SGHRS and CDR2 YFSETQ. The V end was cut by 1 base, the J end by 0 bases, with 13 bases between. Written as DNA, the CDR3 is TGCGCCAGCAGCTTGAGGGGGATAAACGCGAACACCGGGGAGCTGTTTTTT. Amino acid sequence: CASSLRGINANTGELFF.

The chain has TRBV5-1 and TRBJ1-4, with a possible D match to TRBD1 (5 bases). With 3 bases removed from V and 8 bases from J, the gap between germline ends came to 14 bases. Looked up from germline, CDR1 is SGHRS and CDR2 is YFSETQ. The CDR3 consists of 14 residues. The CDR3 region is CASSSQGHAEKLFF. The CDR3 DNA follows: TGCGCCAGCAGCTCTCAGGGTCACGCGGAAAAACTGTTTTTT.

The chain joins TRBV10-1 to TRBJ1-1; D uncertain. The V end was cut by 6 bases, the J end by 2 bases, with 16 bases between. The CDR3 runs 15 residues. CDR1 is WNHNN and CDR2 is SYGVQD in the germline V gene (reference sequence). The CDR3 here is CASSPTANSNTEAFF. In nucleotides, the CDR3 is TGCGCCAGCAGCCCCACAGCTAACTCCAACACTGAAGCTTTCTTT.

This sequence joins TRBV5-4 and TRBJ2-7, with TRBD1 matching over 9 bases. After removal of 7 bases from V and 3 bases from J, the junction contained 8 bases not matched to a gene. CDR1 and CDR2 from the germline V gene are SGHNT and YYREEE (reference sequence). CDR3 length: 14 residues. In DNA form, the CDR3 reads TGTGCCAGCGGCGCTGGGACAGGGCTCTACGAGCAGTACTTC. As protein: CASGAGTGLYEQYF.

The chain joins TRBV5-1 to TRBJ1-2, with D possibly matching TRBD1 (6 bases). V lost 3 bases and J lost 1, with 10 bases in between. Germline V lookup: CDR1 SGHRS, CDR2 YFSETQ. The CDR3 sequence is 14 residues long. CDR3: CASSSPDSNYGYTF. CDR3 nucleotides: TGCGCCAGCAGCTCCCCGGACAGTAACTATGGCTACACCTTC. Full variable domain (rest looked up from reference TRBV5-1 and TRBJ1-2): KAGVTQTPRYLIKTRGQQVTLSCSPISGHRSVSWYQQTPGQGLQFLFEYFSETQRNKGNFPGRFSGRQFSNSRSEMNVSTLELGDSALYLCASSSPDSNYGYTFGSGTRLTVV.

The CDR3 protein is CATSRQTAYEQYF. The CDR3 DNA follows: TGTGCCACCAGCAGACAGACAGCTTACGAGCAGTACTTC. This chain connects TRBV15 to TRBJ2-7; perhaps TRBD1 as D (5 bases). The CDR3 length is 13 residues. Germline lookup yields CDR1 LNHNV and CDR2 YYDKDF (reference sequence). The germline V and J ends were trimmed by 2 bases and 4 bases, with 9 bases remaining between them.

This clone was observed once. A junction end diverges from the germline sequence, so it may reflect a read error. The chain joins TRBV11-1 to TRBJ2-1, with 7 nucleotides matching TRBD2. There are 15 residues in the CDR3. Germline values: CDR1 SGHAT, CDR2 FQDESV (reference sequence). This CDR3 is CASSLAGTNYNEQFF. As DNA, the CDR3 is TGTGCCAGCAGCCTAGCCGGGACTAACTACAATGAGCAGTTCTTC. Full variable domain (outside the CDR3, taken from reference TRBV11-1 and TRBJ2-1): EAEVAQSPRYKITEKSQAVAFWCDPISGHATLYWYRQILGQGPELLVQFQDESVVDDSQLPKDRFSAERLKGVDSTLKIQPAELGDSAMYLCASSLAGTNYNEQFFGPGTRLTVL.

This chain uses TRBV5-1 with TRBJ1-5, with a tentative D call TRBD1 (6 bases). CDR1 is SGHRS, CDR2 YFSETQ, per germline. There are 15 residues in the CDR3. The V end was cut by 0 bases, the J end by 7 bases, with 14 bases between. CDR3 in amino acids: CASSLEPGHTQPQHF. As DNA, the CDR3 is TGCGCCAGCAGCTTGGAGCCGGGACATACCCAGCCCCAGCATTTT.

The gene calls are TRBV5-1 and TRBJ2-3, with 8 positions matching TRBD2. V was pared by 3 bases and J by 4 bases, with 7 bases of the junction left unmatched. This CDR3 has 15 amino acids. Germline V gene sequence: CDR1 SGHRS, CDR2 YFSETQ. CDR3 region: CASSWGAGGADTQYF. The CDR3 DNA sequence: TGCGCCAGCAGCTGGGGGGCGGGGGGCGCAGATACGCAGTATTTT. The whole variable domain, filled in from reference TRBV5-1 and TRBJ2-3, reads KAGVTQTPRYLIKTRGQQVTLSCSPISGHRSVSWYQQTPGQGLQFLFEYFSETQRNKGNFPGRFSGRQFSNSRSEMNVSTLELGDSALYLCASSWGAGGADTQYFGPGTRLTVL.

The rearrangement links TRBV29-1 to TRBJ1-2; 7 bases align to TRBD1. The CDR3 loop spans 14 amino acids. V lost 1 base to trimming and J lost 6 bases; unmatched junction nucleotides: 8. Germline lookup yields CDR1 SQVTM and CDR2 ANQGSEA. This chain's CDR3 is CSVEAIEGANGYTF. The CDR3 nucleotides read TGCAGCGTTGAAGCCATAGAGGGGGCTAATGGCTACACCTTC.

The chain is built from TRBV10-2 and TRBJ1-5; no firm D call. Trimming stripped 5 bases from V and 3 bases from J, with 14 bases between. CDR1 and CDR2 from the germline V gene are WSHSY and SAAADI. This CDR3 comprises 15 residues. The CDR3: CASSRIFAANQPQHF. The CDR3 bases are TGCGCCAGCAGTCGTATCTTTGCGGCCAATCAGCCCCAGCATTTT.

The chain joins TRBV5-4 to TRBJ1-3, with D perhaps TRBD1 (5 bases). The length of the CDR3 is 16 residues. Per the germline V gene, CDR1 is SGHNT and CDR2 is YYREEE (reference sequence). V was clipped by 3 bases and J by 2 bases, with 15 bases between them. CDR3 coding DNA: TGTGCCAGCAGCTCACCAACAGGTGGGCCTGGAAACACCATATATTTT. This encodes CASSSPTGGPGNTIYF.